This TCR beta chain came from a study of blood T cell repertoires in COVID-19. How the authors handled the data: Reference gene primer amplification gave nucleated cell count estimates. Sequenced by immunoSEQ multiplex PCR; TCRdb stores in-frame clones only, minus some. The V and J calls and clone size are taken from that table; D and trimming were inferred from the DNA. Among roughly 260,000 clones listed, roughly 80% were seen once. This clone has more than one count but fewer than ten. Trimming took 4 bases from V and 0 from J, leaving 14 bases between them. Germline assignment: CDR1 SGHRS and CDR2 YFSETQ. The CDR3 has 16 amino acids.

The V call is TRBV5-1, the J call TRBJ2-1; tentative D call: TRBD2 (5 bases). The clonotype comes from a woman in her 40s with active or convalescent COVID-19. Sequencing input: peripheral blood. CDR3 in DNA: TGCGCCAGCAGCCCCCGTAGCGCATCCTCCTACAATGAGCAGTTCTTC. Translated: CASSPRSASSYNEQFF.